This record concerns one T cell receptor beta chain sequence. Its antigen is not identified. In the PCR, 60 Vbeta and 13 Jbeta primers were used. Sequenced by immunoSEQ multiplex PCR; TCRdb stores in-frame clones only, minus some. The sample yields about 120,000 clones, 70% to 80% seen once. Trimming shortened V by 8 bases and J by 2 bases, and 9 bases separated the two germline ends. CDR3 length equals 12 residues. The V gene's germline CDR1 is SGHVS and CDR2 FQNEAQ. This record comes from a study of cytomegalovirus exposure and HLA in healthy donors. Study-wide results and caveats: CMV serostatus was the only immune exposure information that was available.

Specimen: PBMCs. This receptor was identified in a man aged 50 or older in good health and CMV-seropositive. This chain connects TRBV7-8 to TRBJ2-5; D ambiguous. The CDR3 spells CASSSPQETQYF. The CDR3 region has the DNA TGTGCCAGCTCTAGTCCTCAAGAGACCCAGTACTTC.